One and the same sample provided the 23 T cell receptor beta chains below, sequenced in a study of blood T cells in healthy people across ages. Together with a sample-barcoded 5' primer, a J-beta primer mix was included in a second PCR lasting about 7 to 12 cycles. TCRdb re-called the 5' RACE reads with MiXCR, one entry per CDR3 protein. The data hold 650,000 to 950,000 distinct CDR3 sequences, with under 45% observed a single time. The sample consisted of blood. The receptor set was obtained from a man between 60 and 75 years old in good health.

The V and J genes are TRBV28 and TRBJ2-5; 16 nucleotides align to TRBD2. The CDR3 runs 16 residues. Germline V lookup: CDR1 MDHEN, CDR2 SYDVKM. The trim removed 6 bases at V and 2 bases at J, leaving 3 bases unmatched. The CDR3 DNA reads as TGTGCCAGCAGCAAGGGACTAGCGGGGGGGCAAGAGACCCAGTACTTC. This translates into CASSKGLAGGQETQYF. The whole variable domain, remainder taken from reference TRBV28 and TRBJ2-5, is DVKVTQSSRYLVKRTGEKVFLECVQDMDHENMFWYRQDPGLGLRLIYFSYDVKMKEKGDIPEGYSVSREKKERFSLILESASTNQTSMYLCASSKGLAGGQETQYFGPGTRLLVL.

The chain couples TRBV5-1 to TRBJ1-2, with TRBD1 as a possible D gene (5 bases). Germline CDR1 is SGHRS and CDR2 is YFSETQ. There are 15 residues in the CDR3. V shed 4 bases and J shed 4 bases, with 17 bases lying between them. The CDR3 sequence: CASSPEPTVGYGYTF. In DNA form, the CDR3 reads TGCGCCAGCAGCCCTGAACCGACAGTTGGCTATGGCTACACCTTC.

This clonotype showed up just a few times. This chain joins TRBV27 and TRBJ1-1, with 7 bases lining up with TRBD1. Germline V gene sequence: CDR1 MNHEY, CDR2 SMNVEV (reference sequence). CDR3 length: 15 residues. V lost 3 bases and J lost 12; bases outside the gene matches: 16. CDR3 nucleotides: TGTGCCAGCAGTTTCCTAACACAGGGGAATAGGGGGACTTTCTTT. Its protein product is CASSFLTQGNRGTFF.

This clonotype was observed many times. The genes are TRBV13 and TRBJ2-5, with a weak D call TRBD1 (6 bases). This CDR3 region has 14 residues. Germline V gene lookup returns CDR1 PRHDT and CDR2 FYEKMQ (reference sequence). Deletions cut 4 bases from V and 5 bases from J, with 14 bases between. DNA for the CDR3: TGTGCCAGCAGCTCATGGACAGAACCGGAGACCCAGTACTTC. This sequence encodes CASSSWTEPETQYF.

The genes are TRBV12-3 or TRBV12-4 and TRBJ2-5, with 12 bases that match TRBD2. CDR3 length equals 16 residues. The trim removed 7 bases at V and 11 bases at J, leaving 17 bases unmatched. DNA for the CDR3: TGTGCCAGCACCCCATGGACTAGCGGGGTGGACAATGAGCAGTACTTC. This sequence encodes CASTPWTSGVDNEQYF.

The V gene is TRBV7-2, the J gene TRBJ2-1; 7 bases match TRBD1. CDR1 and CDR2 (germline): SGHTA, FQGNSA. The CDR3 loop spans 15 amino acids. V shed 3 bases, J shed 7 bases, and the junction held 9 bases outside the gene matches. The CDR3 coding sequence is TGTGCCAGCAGCTTCGTCGGGACAGAAAATAATGAGCAGTTCTTC. It specifies CASSFVGTENNEQFF.

The chain employs TRBV12-3 or TRBV12-4 and TRBJ1-4; 8 nucleotides agree with TRBD1. The trim removed 3 bases at V and 4 bases at J, leaving 7 bases unmatched. CDR3 length: 16 residues. CDR3 nucleotide sequence: TGTGCCAGCAGTTTTACCTGGACAGGGAATAATGAAAAACTGTTTTTT. Translation: CASSFTWTGNNEKLFF.

The chain has TRBV28 and TRBJ2-2; 10 nucleotides align to TRBD2. V dropped 3 bases and J dropped 6; count of bases not matched to a gene: 10. Germline lookup yields CDR1 MDHEN and CDR2 SYDVKM. The CDR3 extends over 17 amino acids. As DNA, the CDR3 is TGTGCCAGCAGTTTTCTCGAGCGGGGGGGAATTGCCGGGGAGCTGTTTTTT. Translation: CASSFLERGGIAGELFF.

This clonotype was picked up a small number of times. This chain uses TRBV27 with TRBJ2-7, with D perhaps TRBD2 (6 bases). Germline values: CDR1 MNHEY, CDR2 SMNVEV (reference sequence). Trimming shortened V by 4 bases and J by 0 bases, and 13 bases separated the two germline ends. The CDR3 length is 15 residues. The CDR3 region is CASSSIRRGSYEQYF. The DNA for the CDR3 is TGTGCCAGCAGTTCGATCCGGAGGGGCTCCTACGAGCAGTACTTC.

In regard to this clonotype: The junction differs from germline at one of its ends, possibly a read error. V and J are TRBV27 and TRBJ1-2, with TRBD1 matching 10 bases. This CDR3 region has 17 residues. Germline V lookup: CDR1 MNHEY, CDR2 SMNVEV (reference sequence). This CDR3 reads CASSSTGTGAAGYGCTF. The CDR3 nucleotides read TGTGCCAGCAGTTCGACCGGGACAGGGGCCGCCGGCTATGGCTGCACCTTC.

J is TRBJ2-7 and V is TRBV7-2; D possibly corresponds to TRBD1 (7 bases). V was shortened by 4 bases and J by 4 bases, with 11 bases between the two germline ends. CDR1 is SGHTA and CDR2 is FQGNSA in the germline V gene. The CDR3 loop spans 13 amino acids. The CDR3 nucleotides read TGTGCCAGCAGCTGGGCAGGGGGGTACGAGCAGTACTTC. It yields the protein CASSWAGGYEQYF.

The chain joins TRBV2 to TRBJ1-6; 8 nucleotides line up with TRBD1. Trimming took 7 bases from V and 0 from J; bases not matched to a gene: 2. The CDR3 sequence is 15 residues long. Per germline, CDR1 SNHLY and CDR2 FYNNEI. CDR3 region: CASNTGGSYNSPLHF. Here the CDR3 DNA reads TGTGCCAGCAACACAGGGGGCTCCTATAATTCACCCCTCCACTTT.

In regard to this clonotype: One end of the junction is discordant with germline, which a read error may explain. The rearrangement uses TRBV15 and TRBJ2-5; TRBD1 matches 9 bases. The CDR3 is 12 amino acids. Germline CDR1 and CDR2: LNHNV and YYDKDF (reference sequence). CDR3 sequence: CDTSPTGGGQYF. The CDR3 DNA is TGTGACACCAGCCCGACAGGGGGTGGGCAATACTTC.

The chain has TRBV7-2 and TRBJ2-3, with 8 bases lining up with TRBD2. Trimming removed 4 bases from V and 2 bases from J; junction bases left unmatched: 5. The CDR3 totals 15 residues. CDR1 is SGHTA and CDR2 is FQGNSA in the germline V gene. CDR3 loop: CASSSRLATTDTQYF. The CDR3 nucleotides are TGTGCCAGCAGCTCCAGACTAGCGACCACAGATACGCAGTATTTT.

This clonotype was seen a single time. The chain employs TRBV7-8 and TRBJ2-1, with TRBD1 matching 7 bases. This CDR3 contains 13 residues. The V gene end was trimmed by 5 bases and the J gene end by 9 bases; junction bases not matched to a gene: 7. The germline CDR1 and CDR2 sequences are SGHVS and FQNEAQ. CDR3 residues: CASSTGTVGEQFF. DNA for the CDR3: TGTGCCAGCAGCACCGGGACAGTTGGTGAGCAGTTCTTC.

This chain connects TRBV19 to TRBJ1-5, with 8 positions matching TRBD1. Germline CDR1 LNHDA, CDR2 SQIVND (reference sequence). This CDR3 has 15 amino acids. Trimming cost V 4 bases and J 3 bases; bases outside gene matches: 5. CDR3 in DNA: TGTGCCAGTAGTAGGGACAGGTCCAACAATCAGCCCCAGCATTTT. Its protein is CASSRDRSNNQPQHF.

This clonotype was found once. The chain uses TRBV6-1 and TRBJ1-1; D remains unclear. This CDR3 contains 11 residues. The germline V gene encodes CDR1 MNHNS and CDR2 SASEGT. V was shortened by 4 bases and J by 4 bases, with 4 bases between the two germline ends. The CDR3 nucleotides read TGTGCCAGCAGTGGGTTCACTGAAGCTTTCTTT. As protein: CASSGFTEAFF.

The CDR3 DNA follows: TGCAGCGTTTCCGGGCGGGGGCCTTACAATGAGCAGTTCTTC. This codes for CSVSGRGPYNEQFF. This chain connects TRBV29-1 to TRBJ2-1, with TRBD2 as a possible D gene (7 bases). V lost 5 bases, J lost 4 bases, and 15 bases lay in between. CDR3 length: 14 amino acids. Germline V gene lookup returns CDR1 SQVTM and CDR2 ANQGSEA.

The chain employs TRBV5-1 and TRBJ1-1, with D tentatively TRBD1 (5 bases). The germline V and J ends were trimmed by 4 bases and 2 bases, with 9 bases remaining between them. The CDR3 covers 13 residues. The germline gives CDR1 SGHRS, CDR2 YFSETQ. The CDR3 DNA reads TGCGCCAGCAGCGTGACAGCTAACACTGAAGCTTTCTTT. Protein product: CASSVTANTEAFF.

The chain is built from TRBV25-1 and TRBJ2-1; 7 bases fit TRBD2. CDR1 is MGHDK and CDR2 is SYGVNS in the germline V gene. Losses at the gene ends were 1 base for V and 10 bases for J; bases not matched to a gene: 7. There are 14 residues in the CDR3. The CDR3 coding sequence is TGTGCCAGCAGTGAATTCGGGGGGAGCAGGGAGCAGTTCTTC. Translating gives CASSEFGGSREQFF.

V is TRBV12-3 or TRBV12-4 and J is TRBJ1-1; D not certain. Trimming left V 4 bases short and J 1 base short, with 13 bases between. The CDR3 covers 15 residues. The CDR3 DNA reads as TGTGCCAGCAGTTCCCGAGGGCGGAAGAACACTGAAGCTTTCTTT. Translating gives CASSSRGRKNTEAFF.

The chain carries TRBV2 and TRBJ2-5; 9 nucleotides match TRBD2. From germline, CDR1 is SNHLY and CDR2 FYNNEI. This CDR3 comprises 13 residues. The trim removed 6 bases at V and 5 bases at J, leaving 4 bases unmatched. The CDR3 DNA sequence: TGTGCCAGCAGGGGACTAGCCCCGGAGACCCAGTACTTC. The encoded protein is CASRGLAPETQYF.

The chain couples TRBV3-1 to TRBJ2-7; 9 nucleotides align to TRBD1. V was pared by 3 bases and J by 3 bases, with 6 bases of the junction left unmatched. Per germline, CDR1 LGHDT and CDR2 YNNKEL (reference sequence). The CDR3 has 15 amino acids. CDR3 sequence: CASSQPGTGYYEQYF. The CDR3 bases are TGTGCCAGCAGCCAGCCCGGGACAGGGTACTACGAGCAGTACTTC.